Listed below are T cell receptor beta chains from one sample, sequenced in a study of OX40 agonist ivuxolimab in advanced cancers. Clones were read by immunoSEQ multiplex PCR, and TCRdb kept only the in-frame ones, dropping some. The sample lists roughly 66,000 clones; approximately 80% were seen once. Source: CD4+ or CD8+ T cells sorted from blood, taken in a trial of the OX40 agonist ivuxolimab. These receptors were taken from an adult with an advanced solid tumor such as melanoma, head and neck, liver or kidney cancer. The CDR3 runs from the conserved cysteine through the conserved F or W. The D gene is left open where the match is weak. Clone size is stated in some rows and not others, as once, few, many or a class when expanded.

D gene,clone size,V gene,J gene,CDR3 protein,CDR3 DNA
TRBD1,-,TRBV19,TRBJ1-2,CASKGQGRLGDYGYTF,TGTGCCAGTAAGGGACAGGGGCGCCTCGGCGATTATGGCTACACCTTC
TRBD1,-,TRBV5-1,TRBJ2-1,CASSDPGQAYNEQFF,TGCGCCAGCAGCGATCCGGGACAGGCCTACAATGAGCAGTTCTTC
-,-,TRBV2,TRBJ1-5,CASSDRVGNQPQHF,TGTGCCAGCAGTGACAGGGTTGGCAATCAGCCCCAGCATTTT
TRBD2,few,TRBV10-3,TRBJ2-5,CAISAVSTSGGRQTQYF,TGTGCCATCAGTGCCGTTTCTACTAGCGGTGGGCGACAGACCCAGTACTTC
TRBD2,-,TRBV5-4,TRBJ2-2,CASSLRLAGDTGELFF,TGTGCCAGCAGCTTGAGACTAGCGGGGGACACCGGGGAGCTGTTTTTT
-,-,TRBV5-1,TRBJ2-3,CASSLAEVATDTQYF,TGCGCCAGCAGCTTGGCTGAAGTAGCGACGGATACGCAGTATTTT
-,-,TRBV5-5,TRBJ1-2,CASSYPGDGGYTF,TGTGCCAGCAGCTACCCCGGGGACGGTGGCTACACCTTC
-,-,TRBV7-3,TRBJ1-2,CASPPGRVNYGYTF,TGTGCCAGCCCCCCTGGAAGGGTAAACTATGGCTACACCTTC
TRBD1,-,TRBV19,TRBJ1-6,CASNDRGDNSPLHF,TGTGCCAGTAACGACAGGGGGGATAATTCACCCCTCCACTTT
-,once,TRBV7-9,TRBJ1-6,CASSPARGRSYNSPLHF,TGTGCCAGCAGCCCGGCCCGGGGGAGGTCCTATAATTCACCCCTCCACTTT
-,-,TRBV7-2,TRBJ2-7,CASSSQKGYEQYF,TGTGCCAGCAGCTCCCAAAAAGGGTACGAGCAGTACTTC
-,-,TRBV9,TRBJ2-1,CASSPNQLSYNEQFF,TGTGCCAGCAGCCCGAACCAGCTCTCCTACAATGAGCAGTTCTTC
-,-,TRBV7-9,TRBJ2-7,CASSLAPYEQYF,TGTGCCAGCAGCTTAGCGCCCTACGAGCAGTACTTC
-,-,TRBV5-4,TRBJ2-3,CASSPDRRTDTQYF,TGTGCCAGCAGCCCCGACAGGCGCACAGATACGCAGTATTTT
-,few,TRBV6-5,TRBJ1-6,CASSYGGAGNSPLHF,TGTGCCAGCAGTTACGGGGGGGCGGGTAATTCACCCCTCCACTTT
TRBD1,few,TRBV19,TRBJ2-4,CASSMSSGQGVIQYF,TGTGCCAGTAGTATGTCTTCGGGGCAGGGGGTCATTCAGTACTTC
-,-,TRBV7-2,TRBJ1-5,CASSFNRVNQPQHF,TGTGCCAGCAGCTTTAACAGGGTCAATCAGCCCCAGCATTTT
TRBD1,-,TRBV5-6,TRBJ1-2,CASSFRDRAAGYTF,TGTGCCAGCAGCTTCAGGGACAGGGCCGCTGGCTACACCTTC
-,-,TRBV19,TRBJ1-5,CASSIDRQANQPQHF,TGTGCCAGTAGTATAGATCGCCAAGCGAATCAGCCCCAGCATTTT
-,-,TRBV7-9,TRBJ2-2,CASSPQAPNTGELFF,TGTGCCAGCAGCCCCCAGGCACCGAACACCGGGGAGCTGTTTTTT
-,-,TRBV5-6,TRBJ1-5,CASSLGRQPQHF,TGTGCCAGCAGCTTGGGTCGACAGCCCCAGCATTTT
TRBD2,-,TRBV27,TRBJ2-7,CASSLGTGRTYEQYF,TGTGCCAGCAGTTTAGGAACCGGGAGGACCTACGAGCAGTACTTC
TRBD1,-,TRBV5-1,TRBJ1-6,CASSWDRGPYNSPLHF,TGCGCCAGCAGCTGGGACAGGGGGCCGTATAATTCACCCCTCCACTTT
-,-,TRBV28,TRBJ1-3,CASSSNPGSSGNTIYF,TGTGCCAGCAGTTCAAACCCGGGGTCGTCTGGAAACACCATATATTTT
TRBD2,-,TRBV9,TRBJ2-1,CASSVATGSGLHNEQFF,TGTGCCAGCAGCGTAGCTACGGGTAGCGGGCTGCACAATGAGCAGTTCTTC
-,-,TRBV7-9,TRBJ2-5,CASSWAAETQYF,TGTGCCAGCAGCTGGGCTGCGGAGACCCAGTACTTC
-,-,TRBV28,TRBJ2-3,CASSPGDIGDTQYF,TGTGCCAGCAGTCCCGGGGACATTGGAGATACGCAGTATTTT
-,-,TRBV6-5,TRBJ1-1,CASSYVRVGAEAFF,TGTGCCAGCAGTTACGTCAGGGTGGGGGCTGAAGCTTTCTTT
TRBD2,-,TRBV29-1,TRBJ2-3,CSVDWRGGQAQYF,TGCAGCGTTGATTGGCGGGGGGGCCAGGCGCAGTATTTT
-,-,TRBV10-3,TRBJ2-1,CAISVNRDNEQFF,TGTGCCATCAGTGTGAATAGGGACAATGAGCAGTTCTTC
TRBD1,-,TRBV7-2,TRBJ2-7,CASSLADRVQYF,TGTGCCAGCAGCTTAGCGGACAGGGTTCAGTACTTC
-,once,TRBV5-1,TRBJ1-4,CASSLGGTNEKLFF,TGCGCCAGCAGCTTGGGGGGGACTAATGAAAAACTGTTTTTT
-,once,TRBV5-6,TRBJ1-2,CASSLPGTYGYTF,TGTGCCAGCAGCCTCCCCGGGACCTATGGCTACACCTTC
TRBD1,once,TRBV6-1,TRBJ1-1,CASRTGGTEAFF,TGTGCCAGCCGGACAGGGGGTACTGAAGCTTTCTTT
-,-,TRBV18,TRBJ2-3,CASSPGATDTQYF,TGTGCCAGCTCACCAGGGGCGACAGATACGCAGTATTTT
-,-,TRBV5-1,TRBJ2-1,CASSSYSRPYNEQFF,TGCGCCAGCAGCTCGTACTCGAGACCCTACAATGAGCAGTTCTTC
TRBD1,-,TRBV11-2,TRBJ1-4,CASRPTGGGEKLFF,TGTGCCAGCAGGCCCACAGGGGGTGGGGAAAAACTGTTTTTT
TRBD1,-,TRBV15,TRBJ1-2,CATSRDGTGGGYTF,TGTGCCACCAGCAGAGATGGGACAGGAGGTGGCTACACCTTC
-,-,TRBV5-1,TRBJ2-7,CASRMESLDEQYF,TGCGCCAGCAGAATGGAGTCCCTCGACGAGCAGTACTTC
-,-,TRBV28,TRBJ2-3,CASSSLLHRGADSTDTQYF,TGTGCCAGCAGTTCCCTACTCCACCGGGGTGCCGACAGCACAGATACGCAGTATTTT
-,-,TRBV4-2,TRBJ1-4,CASSQAGKLNEKLFF,TGTGCCAGCAGCCAGGCAGGGAAACTAAATGAAAAACTGTTTTTT
-,-,TRBV28,TRBJ1-1,CASSSPPENTEAFF,TGTGCCAGCAGTTCCCCCCCGGAGAACACTGAAGCTTTCTTT
-,once,TRBV12-5,TRBJ2-3,CASGLVRGGFSTDTQYF,TGTGCTAGTGGTTTGGTACGGGGCGGGTTTAGCACAGATACGCAGTATTTT
TRBD1,few,TRBV29-1,TRBJ2-7,CSVEVTGGAPQYF,TGCAGCGTTGAGGTGACAGGGGGCGCCCCGCAGTACTTC
-,-,TRBV5-5,TRBJ2-1,CASSLDPAYGQFF,TGTGCCAGCAGCTTGGACCCAGCCTATGGGCAGTTCTTC
TRBD2,once,TRBV7-8,TRBJ2-7,CASSLRLAGLEHEQYF,TGTGCCAGCAGCTTAAGACTAGCGGGCTTAGAGCACGAGCAGTACTTC
TRBD2,-,TRBV6-1,TRBJ2-1,CASSERTSGAYNEQFF,TGTGCCAGCAGTGAAAGAACTAGCGGGGCCTACAATGAGCAGTTCTTC
-,-,TRBV5-5,TRBJ1-2,CASSLDREEPGYTF,TGTGCCAGCAGCTTGGACAGGGAAGAACCTGGCTACACCTTC
TRBD1,-,TRBV7-2,TRBJ1-2,CASSRDRDGYTF,TGTGCCAGCAGCCGCGACAGGGACGGCTACACCTTC
TRBD1,-,TRBV19,TRBJ2-1,CASCRDSSYNEQFF,TGTGCCAGTTGCCGGGACAGTTCCTACAATGAGCAGTTCTTC
-,-,TRBV9,TRBJ2-5,CASSPHRQETQYF,TGTGCCAGCAGCCCCCACAGACAAGAGACCCAGTACTTC
TRBD2,once,TRBV7-6,TRBJ2-5,CASSLGLANQETQYF,TGTGCCAGCAGCCTGGGACTAGCGAACCAAGAGACCCAGTACTTC
TRBD1,-,TRBV28,TRBJ1-5,CASSLPIQGARQPQHF,TGTGCCAGCAGTTTACCGATACAGGGGGCGAGGCAGCCCCAGCATTTT
TRBD1,-,TRBV5-1,TRBJ2-5,CASRRGQGYQETQYF,TGCGCCAGCAGACGAGGACAGGGGTACCAAGAGACCCAGTACTTC
TRBD1,-,TRBV6-1,TRBJ1-5,CASSRTGESNQPQHF,TGTGCCAGCAGCCGGACAGGGGAAAGCAATCAGCCCCAGCATTTT